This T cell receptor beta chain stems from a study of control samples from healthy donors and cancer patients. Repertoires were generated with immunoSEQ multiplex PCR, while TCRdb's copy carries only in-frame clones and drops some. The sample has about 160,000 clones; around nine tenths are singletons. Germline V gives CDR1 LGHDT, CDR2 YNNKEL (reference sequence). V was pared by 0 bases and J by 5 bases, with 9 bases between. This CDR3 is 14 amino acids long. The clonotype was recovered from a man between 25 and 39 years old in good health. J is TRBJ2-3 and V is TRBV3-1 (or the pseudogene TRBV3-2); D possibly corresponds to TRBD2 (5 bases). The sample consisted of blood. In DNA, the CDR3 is TGTGCCAGCAGCCAAGATCGGGGTAGAGATACGCAGTATTTT. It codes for CASSQDRGRDTQYF.